These 5 T cell receptor beta chains originate from one sample sequenced in a study of identical twins. TCRdb processed the 5' RACE reads anew with MiXCR; each CDR3 protein has one entry. The sample lists around 960,000 distinct CDR3 sequences, roughly an eighth occurring once. The sample also formed part of further work on yellow fever vaccine responses in identical twins.

The sequenced sample consisted of PBMCs. Source of these receptors: a woman under 30 in good health.

CDR3 DNA sequence: TGTGCCAGCAGTTACGACGGACTAGCGGGGGGGGCCACAGATACGCAGTATTTT. This encodes CASSYDGLAGGATDTQYF. The chain is built from TRBV6-5 and TRBJ2-3, with 15 bases lining up with TRBD2. V gave up 2 bases and J gave up 2 bases; unmatched junction bases: 5. The germline V gene has CDR1 MNHEY and CDR2 SVGAGI. CDR3 length: 18 residues.

This chain joins TRBV6-2 or TRBV6-3 and TRBJ2-1; D is possibly TRBD1 (6 bases). There are 16 residues in the CDR3. V lost 4 bases and J lost 5, with 18 bases in between. Germline V CDR1 and CDR2: MNHEY, SVGEGT. CDR3 sequence: CASSLPTGFLNNEQFF. CDR3 DNA: TGTGCCAGCAGTTTACCAACAGGGTTCCTAAACAATGAGCAGTTCTTC.

This clonotype was recorded a few times. The gene calls are TRBV5-1 and TRBJ2-2; tentative D call: TRBD1 (6 bases). The CDR3 runs 15 residues. Trimming removed 5 bases from V and 0 bases from J, with 11 bases in between. The V gene's germline CDR1 is SGHRS and CDR2 YFSETQ. The CDR3: CASRGGTTNTGELFF. Written as DNA, the CDR3 is TGCGCCAGCAGGGGTGGGACAACGAACACCGGGGAGCTGTTTTTT.

Only a few counts were recorded for this clonotype. V gene TRBV5-1 combines with J gene TRBJ1-4; D is ambiguous. The V gene's germline CDR1 is SGHRS and CDR2 YFSETQ. The CDR3 spans 13 residues. V lost 5 bases and J lost 0, with 5 bases in between. The CDR3 here is CASRLATNEKLFF. As DNA, the CDR3 is TGCGCCAGCAGATTAGCAACTAATGAAAAACTGTTTTTT.

J is TRBJ1-4 and V is TRBV4-1, with D hard to call. CDR1 MGHRA and CDR2 YSYEKL come from the germline V gene. V dropped 2 bases and J dropped 1 base, with 14 bases sitting between them. This CDR3 has 17 amino acids. The CDR3 DNA follows: TGCGCCAGCAGCCAACAACCTAACACCGTAACTAATGAAAAACTGTTTTTT. Translating gives CASSQQPNTVTNEKLFF.